The text below deals with one T cell receptor beta chain. Germline V lookup: CDR1 GTSNPN, CDR2 SVGIG (reference sequence). The CDR3 length is 15 residues. With 0 bases removed from V and 2 bases from J, the gap between germline ends came to 14 bases. The record originates from a study of cytomegalovirus exposure and HLA in healthy donors. Some clones are missing from TCRdb's copy, which holds only in-frame ones; the method was immunoSEQ multiplex PCR. The sample carries 140,000 to 150,000 clones, approximately 94% recorded once. The genes are TRBV30 and TRBJ2-7; D gene uncertain. The sequence came from a man aged 18 to 30 in good health and CMV-seropositive. Sequencing was carried out using PBMCs. The CDR3 region has the DNA TGTGCCTGGAGTGTAGGCTGGTCCGCGGCCTACGAGCAGTACTTC. Protein product: CAWSVGWSAAYEQYF.